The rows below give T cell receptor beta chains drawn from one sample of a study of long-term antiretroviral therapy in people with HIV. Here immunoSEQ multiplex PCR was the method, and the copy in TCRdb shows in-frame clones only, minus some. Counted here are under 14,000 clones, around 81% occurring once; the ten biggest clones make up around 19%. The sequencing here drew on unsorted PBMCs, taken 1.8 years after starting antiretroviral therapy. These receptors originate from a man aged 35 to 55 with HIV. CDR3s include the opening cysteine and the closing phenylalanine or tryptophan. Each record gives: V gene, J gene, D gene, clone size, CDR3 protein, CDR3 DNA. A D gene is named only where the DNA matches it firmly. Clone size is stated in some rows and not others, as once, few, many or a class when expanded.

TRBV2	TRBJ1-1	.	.	CAIGAPGPRRGDAFF	TGTGCCATAGGAGCACCCGGGCCTAGGAGGGGTGACGCTTTCTTT
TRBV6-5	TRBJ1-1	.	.	CASSYDPRVTEAFF	TGTGCCAGCAGTTACGACCCAAGGGTCACTGAAGCTTTCTTT
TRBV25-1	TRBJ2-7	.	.	CASSEPGVLYEQYF	TGTGCCAGCAGTGAACCGGGAGTGCTCTACGAGCAGTACTTC
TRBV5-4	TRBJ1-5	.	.	CASSLAGGSQPQHF	TGTGCCAGCAGCTTGGCCGGGGGATCCCAGCCCCAGCATTTT
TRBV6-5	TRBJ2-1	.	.	CASSPDGDEQFF	TGTGCCAGCAGTCCCGACGGTGATGAGCAGTTCTTC
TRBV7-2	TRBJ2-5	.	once	CASTFLWGKQETQYF	TGTGCCAGCACTTTTCTTTGGGGGAAGCAAGAGACCCAGTACTTC
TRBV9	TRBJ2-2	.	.	CASSPYTGELFF	TGTGCCAGCAGCCCTTACACCGGGGAGCTGTTTTTT
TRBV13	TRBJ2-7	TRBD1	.	CASSTRTGGYYEQYF	TGTGCCAGCAGCACTCGGACAGGGGGCTACTACGAGCAGTACTTC
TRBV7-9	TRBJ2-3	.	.	CASSPRTADTQYF	TGTGCCAGCAGCCCTCGGACAGCTGATACGCAGTATTTT
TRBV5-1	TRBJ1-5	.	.	CASRPDYNQPQHF	TGCGCCAGCAGACCGGACTACAATCAGCCCCAGCATTTT
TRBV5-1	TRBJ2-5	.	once	CASSLVGAVQETQYF	TGCGCCAGCAGCTTGGTTGGGGCAGTACAAGAGACCCAGTACTTC
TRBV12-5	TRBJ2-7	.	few	CASGLDSSYPYEQYF	TGTGCTAGTGGTTTGGACAGCTCCTACCCCTACGAGCAGTACTTC
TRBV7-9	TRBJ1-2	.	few	CASSLGAARDGYTF	TGTGCCAGCAGCTTAGGGGCGGCGAGGGATGGCTACACCTTC
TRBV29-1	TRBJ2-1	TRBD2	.	CSVGSSGGWNEQFF	TGCAGCGTTGGTTCTAGCGGGGGATGGAATGAGCAGTTCTTC
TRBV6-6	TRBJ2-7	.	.	CASTRTGPRVGEQYF	TGTGCCAGCACCAGAACAGGGCCTAGGGTCGGCGAGCAGTACTTC
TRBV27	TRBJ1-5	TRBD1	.	CASSFQGGVINQPQHF	TGTGCCAGCAGTTTCCAGGGGGGGGTGATCAATCAGCCCCAGCATTTT
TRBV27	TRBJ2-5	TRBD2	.	CASSFAGEKETQYF	TGTGCCAGCAGTTTCGCGGGAGAGAAAGAGACCCAGTACTTC
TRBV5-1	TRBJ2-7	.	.	CASNLDGTYEQYF	TGCGCCAGCAATCTAGACGGTACCTACGAGCAGTACTTC
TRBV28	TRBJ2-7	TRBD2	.	CASSHALAGPPGEQYF	TGTGCCAGCAGCCATGCGCTAGCGGGCCCTCCGGGCGAGCAGTACTTC
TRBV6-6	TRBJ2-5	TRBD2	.	CASTPGASGGETQYF	TGTGCCAGCACCCCCGGGGCTAGCGGGGGGGAGACCCAGTACTTC
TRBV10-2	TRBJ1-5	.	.	CASRGSVDQPQHF	TGCGCCAGCAGAGGTTCTGTCGATCAGCCCCAGCATTTT
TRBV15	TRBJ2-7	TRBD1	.	CATGSETGGVGQYF	TGTGCCACCGGGTCCGAGACAGGGGGTGTCGGGCAGTACTTC
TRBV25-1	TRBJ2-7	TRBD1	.	CASSDAPGQGYEQYF	TGTGCCAGCAGTGATGCTCCGGGACAGGGTTACGAGCAGTACTTC
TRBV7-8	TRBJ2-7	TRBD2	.	CASSLSLAESYEQYF	TGTGCCAGCAGCTTATCACTAGCGGAATCTTACGAGCAGTACTTC
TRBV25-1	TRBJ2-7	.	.	CASSESATYEQYF	TGTGCCAGCAGTGAATCGGCAACCTACGAGCAGTACTTC
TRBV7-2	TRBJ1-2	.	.	CASSLRGGYGYTF	TGTGCCAGCAGCCTCAGGGGCGGCTATGGCTACACCTTC
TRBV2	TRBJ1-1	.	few	CASSEFSPQGSEAFF	TGTGCCAGCAGTGAGTTCTCTCCCCAGGGTTCTGAAGCTTTCTTT
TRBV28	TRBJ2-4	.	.	CASSRGGPLAKNIQYF	TGTGCCAGCAGTCGTGGGGGGCCACTAGCCAAAAACATTCAGTACTTC
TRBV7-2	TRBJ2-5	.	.	CASSLVRREQETQYF	TGTGCCAGCAGCTTAGTCCGGAGAGAACAAGAGACCCAGTACTTC
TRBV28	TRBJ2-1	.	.	CASSETLSSYNEQFF	TGTGCCAGCAGCGAAACACTTAGCTCCTACAATGAGCAGTTCTTC
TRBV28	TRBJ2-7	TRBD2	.	CASITSGRNNEQYF	TGTGCCAGCATCACCTCCGGGAGGAATAACGAGCAGTACTTC
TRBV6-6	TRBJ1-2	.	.	CASSYPSRRLDYGYTF	TGTGCCAGCAGTTATCCGTCGCGGCGGCTGGACTATGGCTACACCTTC
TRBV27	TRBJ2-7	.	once	CASSLGGPSYEQYF	TGTGCCAGCAGTTTAGGGGGCCCTTCCTACGAGCAGTACTTC
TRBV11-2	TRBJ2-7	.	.	CASSLGSLYEQYF	TGTGCCAGCAGCTTAGGCAGTCTCTACGAGCAGTACTTC
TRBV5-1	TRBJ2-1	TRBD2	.	CASRLGGGNNEQFF	TGCGCCAGCAGGCTCGGCGGGGGGAACAATGAGCAGTTCTTC
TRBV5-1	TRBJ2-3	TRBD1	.	CASSFGQGTDTQYF	TGCGCCAGCAGCTTCGGACAGGGGACAGATACGCAGTATTTT
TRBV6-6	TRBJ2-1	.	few	CASGRIAPYNEQFF	TGTGCCAGCGGGAGGATAGCCCCTTACAATGAGCAGTTCTTC
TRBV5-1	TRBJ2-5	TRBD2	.	CASSLAGGGAGQETQYF	TGCGCCAGCAGCTTGGCTGGGGGAGGGGCTGGCCAAGAGACCCAGTACTTC
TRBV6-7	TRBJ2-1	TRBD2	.	CASRWTSGEYNEQFF	TGTGCCAGCAGATGGACTAGCGGGGAGTACAATGAGCAGTTCTTC
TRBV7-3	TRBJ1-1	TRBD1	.	CASSLRGGQTMNTEAFF	TGTGCCAGCAGCTTAAGAGGGGGACAGACAATGAACACTGAAGCTTTCTTT
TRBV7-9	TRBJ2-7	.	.	CASSLGAREQYF	TGTGCCAGCAGCTTAGGTGCCCGCGAGCAGTACTTC
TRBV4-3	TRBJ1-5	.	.	CASSQDLAGGSNQPQHF	TGCGCCAGCAGCCAAGACCTCGCGGGTGGAAGCAATCAGCCCCAGCATTTT
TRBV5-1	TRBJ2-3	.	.	CATSTGSTDTQYF	TGCGCCACCTCGACGGGCAGCACAGATACGCAGTATTTT
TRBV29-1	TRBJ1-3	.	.	CSALTFSGNTIYF	TGCAGCGCACTGACATTCTCTGGAAACACCATATATTTT
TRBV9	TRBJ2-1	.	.	CASSARLDSYNEQFF	TGTGCCAGCAGCGCTCGACTTGATTCCTACAATGAGCAGTTCTTC
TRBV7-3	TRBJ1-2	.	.	CASSLTDNYGYTF	TGTGCCAGCAGCCTGACAGATAACTATGGCTACACCTTC
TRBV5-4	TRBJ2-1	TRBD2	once	CASSLELAGVGNEQFF	TGTGCCAGCAGCTTGGAATTAGCGGGAGTAGGCAATGAGCAGTTCTTC
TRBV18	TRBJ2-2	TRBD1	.	CASSGQIFGELFF	TGTGCCAGCTCGGGACAGATTTTCGGGGAGCTGTTTTTT
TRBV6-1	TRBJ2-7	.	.	CATSGTPRREQYF	TGTGCCACCTCCGGGACCCCCCGGCGCGAGCAGTACTTC
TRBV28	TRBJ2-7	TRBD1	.	CASSFPTDREYEQYF	TGTGCCAGCAGTTTCCCCACGGACAGGGAATACGAGCAGTACTTC
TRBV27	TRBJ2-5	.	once	CASKLRGTGGETQYF	TGTGCCAGCAAATTAAGGGGGACTGGTGGAGAGACCCAGTACTTC
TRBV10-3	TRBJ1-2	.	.	CAISGGAGAAGNYGYTF	TGTGCCATCAGTGGAGGGGCAGGGGCGGCTGGTAACTATGGCTACACCTTC